The TCR beta chain under discussion was sequenced for a study of cytomegalovirus exposure and HLA in healthy donors. Germline V CDR1 and CDR2: SGDLS, YYNGEE. With 4 bases clipped from V and 4 bases from J, the junction kept 11 bases outside the gene matches. The CDR3 spans 17 residues. PCR was performed using 60 Vbeta and 13 Jbeta primers. Clones were sequenced by immunoSEQ multiplex PCR, and TCRdb holds only the in-frame ones, with some missing. The data show over 100,000 clones, about three quarters seen once. The sequencing sample was made of PBMCs. This chain links TRBV9 with TRBJ2-3, with TRBD2 matching 11 bases. The clonotype originates from a woman aged 25 to 39 in good health and CMV-seropositive. The CDR3: CASSTRGLAGGADTQYF. Written as DNA, the CDR3 is TGTGCCAGCAGCACGCGTGGGCTAGCGGGGGGTGCAGATACGCAGTATTTT.